The 27 T cell receptor beta chains given below trace back to one sample, sequenced in a study of regulatory T cells in long-lasting Graves disease. The authors built TCR beta libraries using iRepertoire HTBI primers and Arm-PCR of CDR3 regions. TCRdb reprocessed the multiplex PCR reads with MiXCR, giving one entry per CDR3 protein. This table has about 470,000 distinct CDR3 sequences, about 22% appearing once. As for time point: persistent/refractory GD, antithyroid drugs over 5 years with positive TRAb. From RNA extracted from PBMCs, the TCR library was made. Sequencing was performed on peripheral blood mononuclear cells (PBMCs), taken when the disease was refractory, from a patient treated with antithyroid drugs. The receptors stem from a female donor with Graves disease.

This clonotype was recorded at least ten times. The chain uses TRBV28 and TRBJ2-7; 8 positions agree with TRBD2. Trimming removed 1 base from V and 7 bases from J; junction bases left unmatched: 6. Germline values: CDR1 MDHEN, CDR2 SYDVKM. The CDR3 loop spans 14 amino acids. The CDR3 loop reads CASSLLLAAGEQYF. The CDR3 DNA reads as TGTGCCAGCAGTTTATTACTAGCGGCGGGGGAGCAGTACTTC. Full variable domain (missing parts from reference TRBV28 and TRBJ2-7): DVKVTQSSRYLVKRTGEKVFLECVQDMDHENMFWYRQDPGLGLRLIYFSYDVKMKEKGDIPEGYSVSREKKERFSLILESASTNQTSMYLCASSLLLAAGEQYFGPGTRLTVT.

This clonotype has just a few counts. The genes are TRBV5-5 and TRBJ2-2, with TRBD2 matching 9 bases. The germline gives CDR1 SGHKS, CDR2 YYEKEE (reference sequence). J lost 3 bases, V lost 4 bases, and 4 bases had no gene match. The CDR3 contains 15 residues. CDR3 DNA sequence: TGTGCCAGCAGCCTATTAGCGGGAGACACCGGGGAGCTGTTTTTT. Its protein product is CASSLLAGDTGELFF.

Only a few counts were recorded for this clonotype. V and J are TRBV20-1 and TRBJ2-7; no definite D call. Trimming took 1 base from V and 2 from J, leaving 9 bases between them. Germline V CDR1 and CDR2: DFQATT, SNEGSKA (reference sequence). This CDR3 contains 13 residues. The CDR3 DNA follows: TGCAGTGCTAGAGTCCAAAACGCCTACGAGCAGTACTTC. Its translation: CSARVQNAYEQYF.

This clonotype was detected only a few times. The rearrangement uses TRBV4-1 and TRBJ2-5, with D possibly TRBD2 on 7 matching bases. The CDR3 runs 17 residues. V was clipped by 2 bases and J by 1 base, with 17 bases between them. Germline loops: CDR1 MGHRA, CDR2 YSYEKL. CDR3 sequence reads: CASSQRGARTPQETQYF. CDR3 coding DNA: TGCGCCAGCAGCCAACGGGGGGCTAGGACACCCCAAGAGACCCAGTACTTC.

This clonotype was detected many times. J is TRBJ2-7 and V is TRBV29-1, with a possible D match to TRBD2 (6 bases). Germline CDR1 is SQVTM and CDR2 is ANQGSEA. The CDR3 runs 14 residues. Trimming removed 7 bases from V and 4 bases from J, with 20 bases in between. CDR3: CSDGGEWVGYEQYF. The CDR3 nucleotides read TGCAGCGACGGCGGGGAGTGGGTAGGTTACGAGCAGTACTTC.

The rearrangement links TRBV12-3 or TRBV12-4 to TRBJ1-3; D is unclear. This CDR3 spans 16 amino acids. Deletions cut 3 bases from V and 0 bases from J, with 12 bases between. The CDR3 bases are TGTGCCAGCAGTTTTCCCCACAGCGACTCTGGAAACACCATATATTTT. This gives the protein CASSFPHSDSGNTIYF.

The gene calls are TRBV19 and TRBJ2-1; possibly TRBD2 for D (6 bases). The V end lost 3 bases, the J end lost 0 bases, and 9 bases lay between the germline ends. Germline-derived CDR1 and CDR2 are LNHDA and SQIVND (reference sequence). CDR3 length equals 15 residues. CDR3 DNA: TGTGCCAGTAGTATTGGGGGGACCTCCTACAATGAGCAGTTCTTC. It translates to CASSIGGTSYNEQFF. Together with reference TRBV19 and TRBJ2-1, the CDR3 gives the full variable domain: DGGITQSPKYLFRKEGQNVTLSCEQNLNHDAMYWYRQDPGQGLRLIYYSQIVNDFQKGDIAEGYSVSREKKESFPLTVTSAQKNPTAFYLCASSIGGTSYNEQFFGPGTRLTVL.

The V gene is TRBV9, the J gene TRBJ2-7; TRBD1 agrees at 7 bases. The germline V gene has CDR1 SGDLS and CDR2 YYNGEE. The CDR3 totals 14 residues. V gave up 2 bases and J gave up 2 bases; unmatched junction bases: 4. The CDR3: CASSVRDSPYEQYF. Here the CDR3 DNA reads TGTGCCAGCAGCGTCCGGGACAGCCCCTACGAGCAGTACTTC.

This clonotype was counted at least ten times. The chain employs TRBV6-1 and TRBJ2-7; possible D gene TRBD2, 5 bases. Germline-derived CDR1 and CDR2 are MNHNS and SASEGT. The CDR3 sequence is 11 residues long. V gave up 6 bases and J gave up 7 bases, with 10 bases separating them. The DNA for the CDR3 is TGTGCCAGCAGCCCCGGGGTTGAGCAGTACTTC. As protein: CASSPGVEQYF.

In regard to this clonotype: This clone may be a read error of a much larger clone one base away. The gene calls are TRBV27 and TRBJ2-1; 7 nucleotides align to TRBD2. The germline gives CDR1 MNHEY, CDR2 SMNVEV (reference sequence). CDR3 size: 16 residues. Written as DNA, the CDR3 is TGTGCCTGCAGCAACCCGCTAGGGACTACTTACAATGAGCAGTTCTTC. As protein: CACSNPLGTTYNEQFF.

This clonotype appeared many times. CDR3 in amino acids: CASSFGAENSHETQYF. CDR3 nucleotides: TGTGCCAGCAGCTTCGGGGCAGAAAACTCCCACGAGACCCAGTACTTC. This chain uses TRBV5-8 with TRBJ2-5, with D possibly being TRBD1 or TRBD2 (5 bases each). The CDR3 consists of 16 residues. The V gene lost 2 bases and the J gene lost 5 bases, with 19 bases spanning the gap. Germline values: CDR1 SGHTS, CDR2 YDEGEE.

V and J are TRBV28 and TRBJ2-7; TRBD1 matches 7 bases. The CDR3 is 14 residues long. Germline CDR1 and CDR2: MDHEN and SYDVKM. The ends lost 3 bases at V and 2 bases at J; junction bases unmatched: 4. The CDR3, as DNA: TGTGCCAGCAGTTTGGGACAGTCTACCTACGAGCAGTACTTC. This sequence encodes CASSLGQSTYEQYF.

To note about this clonotype: One base away lies a much larger clone, so this may be a sequencing read error. J is TRBJ2-7 and V is TRBV7-9, with TRBD2 matching 9 bases. V dropped 3 bases and J dropped 2; count of bases not matched to a gene: 2. CDR3 length: 14 residues. Germline loops: CDR1 SEHNR, CDR2 FQNEAQ (reference sequence). The CDR3 spells CASSFSGGTYEQYF. The CDR3 bases are TGTGCCAGCAGCTTTAGCGGGGGAACCTACGAGCAGTACTTC. Based on the CDR3 plus reference TRBV7-9 and TRBJ2-7, the full variable domain is DTGVSQNPRHKITKRGQNVTFRCDPISEHNRLYWYRQTLGQGPEFLTYFQNEAQLEKSRLLSDRFSAERPKGSFSTLEIQRTEQGDSAMYLCASSFSGGTYEQYFGPGTRLTVT.

Here the CDR3 DNA reads TGTGCCACCAGCAGAGATCTGGGGGCAGCTAATGAAAAACTGTTTTTT. This translates into CATSRDLGAANEKLFF. The chain carries TRBV15 and TRBJ1-4, with D possibly being TRBD1 (6 bases). The CDR3 has 16 amino acids. Trimming removed 0 bases from V and 3 bases from J, with 11 bases in between. Germline V gene lookup returns CDR1 LNHNV and CDR2 YYDKDF (reference sequence).

The chain recombines TRBV19 with TRBJ1-2, with a tentative D call TRBD1 (6 bases). The germline V gene encodes CDR1 LNHDA and CDR2 SQIVND (reference sequence). This CDR3 is built from 13 residues. Trimming cost V 6 bases and J 4 bases, with 12 bases left between them. The CDR3 sequence: CASRSGQTYGYTF. As DNA, the CDR3 is TGTGCCAGTAGATCAGGACAGACCTATGGCTACACCTTC.

This clonotype occurred many times. V and J are TRBV7-3 and TRBJ2-5, with 7 bases matching TRBD1. The CDR3 contains 15 residues. V shed 2 bases, J shed 5 bases, and the junction held 8 bases outside the gene matches. CDR1 and CDR2 (germline): SGHTA, FQGTGA. Here the CDR3 reads CASSLVGGARETQYF. CDR3 in DNA: TGTGCCAGCAGCTTAGTAGGGGGCGCGAGGGAGACCCAGTACTTC.

This clonotype was seen a few times. This sequence joins TRBV27 and TRBJ1-2; 9 bases line up with TRBD1. Trimming removed 8 bases from V and 9 bases from J; junction bases left unmatched: 10. Germline V gene data show CDR1 as MNHEY and CDR2 as SMNVEV (reference sequence). The CDR3 is 13 residues long. The CDR3 region is CASGGTGSISYTF. The CDR3 DNA reads TGTGCCAGCGGCGGGACAGGGTCCATTAGCTACACCTTC.

The sample holds many counts of this clonotype. The CDR3 loop is CASSPAYEQYF. CDR3 nucleotides: TGTGCCAGCAGCCCCGCTTACGAGCAGTACTTC. This chain connects TRBV7-2 to TRBJ2-7, with D hard to call. The V gene's germline CDR1 is SGHTA and CDR2 FQGNSA. The CDR3 has 11 amino acids. V was pared by 5 bases and J by 4 bases, with 6 bases between. Looking up the rest from reference TRBV7-2 and TRBJ2-7 gives the full variable domain: GAGVSQSPSNKVTEKGKDVELRCDPISGHTALYWYRQSLGQGLEFLIYFQGNSAPDKSGLPSDRFSAERTGGSVSTLTIQRTQQEDSAVYLCASSPAYEQYFGPGTRLTVT.

This clonotype occurred many times. The J gene is TRBJ1-5, the V gene TRBV6-1, with no clear D. The germline V and J ends were trimmed by 5 bases and 6 bases, with 20 bases remaining between them. Germline-derived CDR1 and CDR2 are MNHNS and SASEGT. This CDR3 is 16 amino acids long. The CDR3 is CASSKEDGVSGQPQHF. The CDR3 region has the DNA TGTGCCAGCAGTAAAGAGGACGGGGTGTCAGGTCAGCCCCAGCATTTT.

This clonotype showed up many times. The chain joins TRBV15 to TRBJ1-1, with D maybe TRBD1 (6 bases). V was trimmed by 3 bases and J by 7 bases, leaving 18 bases between them. Germline-derived CDR1 and CDR2 are LNHNV and YYDKDF (reference sequence). This CDR3 is built from 15 residues. The CDR3 loop is CATSSTPGHPVEAFF. The CDR3 nucleotides read TGTGCCACCAGCAGTACCCCGGGACACCCCGTTGAAGCTTTCTTT. Drawing the rest from reference TRBV15 and TRBJ1-1, the complete variable domain is DAMVIQNPRYQVTQFGKPVTLSCSQTLNHNVMYWYQQKSSQAPKLLFHYYDKDFNNEADTPDNFQSRRPNTSFCFLDIRSPGLGDTAMYLCATSSTPGHPVEAFFGQGTRLTVV.

The rearrangement links TRBV2 to TRBJ2-2; D perhaps matches TRBD1 (5 bases). This CDR3 region has 15 residues. Germline V gives CDR1 SNHLY, CDR2 FYNNEI. V was cut by 5 bases and J by 1 base, with 11 bases left in between. The CDR3 DNA follows: TGTGCCAGCAGTCCCCGGACAATGAACACCGGGGAGCTGTTTTTT. Translated, it gives CASSPRTMNTGELFF.

This clonotype was found a few times. V is TRBV10-3 and J is TRBJ2-7; 10 bases are a match to TRBD1. The CDR3 covers 15 residues. Trimming at V came to 6 bases and at J to 3 bases, leaving 8 bases not matched to a gene. Germline loops: CDR1 ENHRY, CDR2 SYGVKD. This CDR3 reads CAISMTGQGLYEQYF. As DNA, the CDR3 is TGTGCCATCAGCATGACGGGACAGGGGCTCTACGAGCAGTACTTC.

This clonotype showed up just a few times. This rearrangement joins TRBV20-1 to TRBJ2-2; a possible D gene is TRBD1 (6 bases). Germline values: CDR1 DFQATT, CDR2 SNEGSKA (reference sequence). V dropped 6 bases and J dropped 3 bases, with 20 bases sitting between them. CDR3 length: 16 amino acids. The CDR3 nucleotides are TGCAGTGCGAGCCCAGAGGTGGGGGCCTACACCGGGGAGCTGTTTTTT. Amino acid sequence: CSASPEVGAYTGELFF.

This clonotype was seen more than once but under ten times. The chain is built from TRBV6-2 or TRBV6-3 and TRBJ1-5; tentatively, D is TRBD1 (5 bases). Trimming shortened V by 2 bases and J by 6 bases, and 14 bases separated the two germline ends. Germline CDR1 is MNHEY and CDR2 is SVGEGT. The CDR3 is made up of 15 amino acids. The CDR3 loop is CASSYRQGRGQPQHF. The CDR3 DNA sequence: TGTGCCAGCAGTTACCGGCAGGGTCGCGGTCAGCCCCAGCATTTT.

Ten or more counts support this clonotype. V and J are TRBV29-1 and TRBJ1-4; TRBD1 agrees at 7 bases. Losses at the gene ends were 4 bases for V and 6 bases for J; bases not matched to a gene: 5. Germline loops: CDR1 SQVTM, CDR2 ANQGSEA. CDR3 length equals 13 residues. Here the CDR3 reads CSVVRGGDEKLFF. CDR3 nucleotides: TGCAGCGTTGTTAGAGGGGGCGATGAAAAACTGTTTTTT.

This clonotype was seen repeatedly, ten times or more. V is TRBV2 and J is TRBJ1-4; 7 bases are shared with TRBD1. The V gene's germline CDR1 is SNHLY and CDR2 FYNNEI. Trimming cost V 7 bases and J 8 bases; bases outside gene matches: 7. CDR3 length equals 13 residues. The CDR3 spells CASIGQAREKLFF. CDR3 in DNA: TGTGCCAGCATTGGACAGGCCCGGGAAAAACTGTTTTTT. Supplemented by reference TRBV2 and TRBJ1-4, the full variable domain reads EPEVTQTPSHQVTQMGQEVILRCVPISNHLYFYWYRQILGQKVEFLVSFYNNEISEKSEIFDDQFSVERPDGSNFTLKIRSTKLEDSAMYFCASIGQAREKLFFGSGTQLSVL.

This clonotype was counted between two and nine times. V and J are TRBV7-3 and TRBJ1-1; D may be TRBD1 (5 bases). CDR1 and CDR2 (germline): SGHTA, FQGTGA. V was shortened by 2 bases and J by 4 bases, with 14 bases between the two germline ends. CDR3 length: 15 residues. CDR3 sequence (DNA): TGTGCCAGCAGCTTAGGGTTGGGGGGGGGCACTGAAGCTTTCTTT. This encodes CASSLGLGGGTEAFF.